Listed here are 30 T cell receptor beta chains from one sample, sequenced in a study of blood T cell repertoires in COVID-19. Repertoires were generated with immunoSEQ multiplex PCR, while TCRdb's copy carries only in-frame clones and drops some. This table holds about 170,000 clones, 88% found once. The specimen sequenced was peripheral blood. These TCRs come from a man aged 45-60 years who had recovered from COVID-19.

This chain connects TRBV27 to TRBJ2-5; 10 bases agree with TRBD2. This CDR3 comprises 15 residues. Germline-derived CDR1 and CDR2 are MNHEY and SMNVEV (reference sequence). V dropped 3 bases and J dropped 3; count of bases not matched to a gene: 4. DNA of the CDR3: TGTGCCAGCAGTTTCGCTAGCGGGGGCGAAGAGACCCAGTACTTC. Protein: CASSFASGGEETQYF.

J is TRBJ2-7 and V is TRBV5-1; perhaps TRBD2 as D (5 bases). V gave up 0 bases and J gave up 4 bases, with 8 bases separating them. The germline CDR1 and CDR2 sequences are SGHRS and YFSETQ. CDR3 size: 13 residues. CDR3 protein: CASSLDGNYEQYF. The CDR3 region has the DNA TGCGCCAGCAGCTTGGACGGGAATTACGAGCAGTACTTC.

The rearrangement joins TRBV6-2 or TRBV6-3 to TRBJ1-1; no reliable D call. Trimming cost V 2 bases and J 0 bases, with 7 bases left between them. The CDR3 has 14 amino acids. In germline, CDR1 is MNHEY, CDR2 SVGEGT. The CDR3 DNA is TGTGCCAGCAGTTACGAGGAAATGAACACTGAAGCTTTCTTT. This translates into CASSYEEMNTEAFF.

The CDR3 nucleotides are TGTGCCAGCAGTTTATCGGGGGGACTCCGCTCCTACGAGCAGTACTTC. Translation gives CASSLSGGLRSYEQYF. The V call is TRBV27, the J call TRBJ2-7; D may be TRBD2 (6 bases). Between the trimmed V and J ends, which lost 0 bases and 0 bases, there was a span of 12 bases. This CDR3 has 16 amino acids. CDR1 and CDR2 from the germline V gene are MNHEY and SMNVEV (reference sequence).

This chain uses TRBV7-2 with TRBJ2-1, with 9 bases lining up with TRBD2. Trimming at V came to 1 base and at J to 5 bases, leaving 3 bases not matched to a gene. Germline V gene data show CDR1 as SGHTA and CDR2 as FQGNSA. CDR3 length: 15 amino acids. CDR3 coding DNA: TGTGCCAGCAGCTTAGAACTAGCGGGTAACAATGAGCAGTTCTTC. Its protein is CASSLELAGNNEQFF.

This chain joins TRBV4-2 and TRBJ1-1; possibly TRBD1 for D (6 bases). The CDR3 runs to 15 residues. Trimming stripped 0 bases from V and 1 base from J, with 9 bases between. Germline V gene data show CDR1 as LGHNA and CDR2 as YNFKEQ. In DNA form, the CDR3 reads TGTGCCAGCAGCCAAGAGGGGGGGCGGAACACTGAAGCTTTCTTT. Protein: CASSQEGGRNTEAFF.

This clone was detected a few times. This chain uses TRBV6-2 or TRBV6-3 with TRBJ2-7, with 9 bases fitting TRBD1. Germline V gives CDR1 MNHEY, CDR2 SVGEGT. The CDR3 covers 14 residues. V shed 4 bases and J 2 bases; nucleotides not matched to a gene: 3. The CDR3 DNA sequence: TGTGCCAGCAGTTCGGACAGGGGCCCCTACGAGCAGTACTTC. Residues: CASSSDRGPYEQYF.

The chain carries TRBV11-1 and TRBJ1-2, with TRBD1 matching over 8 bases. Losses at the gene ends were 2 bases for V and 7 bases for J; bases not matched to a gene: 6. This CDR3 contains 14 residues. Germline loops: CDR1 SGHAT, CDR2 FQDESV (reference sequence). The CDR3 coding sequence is TGTGCCAGCAGCTTAACCGACAGGGGTAGTGGCTACACCTTC. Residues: CASSLTDRGSGYTF. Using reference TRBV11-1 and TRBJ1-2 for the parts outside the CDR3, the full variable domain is EAEVAQSPRYKITEKSQAVAFWCDPISGHATLYWYRQILGQGPELLVQFQDESVVDDSQLPKDRFSAERLKGVDSTLKIQPAELGDSAMYLCASSLTDRGSGYTFGSGTRLTVV.

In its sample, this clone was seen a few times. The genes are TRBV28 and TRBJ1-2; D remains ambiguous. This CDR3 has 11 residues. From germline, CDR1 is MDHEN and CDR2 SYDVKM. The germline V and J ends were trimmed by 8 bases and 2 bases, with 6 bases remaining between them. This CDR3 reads CASEANYGYTF. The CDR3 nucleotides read TGTGCCAGCGAAGCAAACTATGGCTACACCTTC.

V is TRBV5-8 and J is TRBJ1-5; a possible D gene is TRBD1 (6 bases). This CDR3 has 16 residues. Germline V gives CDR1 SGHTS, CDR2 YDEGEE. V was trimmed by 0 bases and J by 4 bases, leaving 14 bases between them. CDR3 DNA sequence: TGTGCCAGCAGCTTGGCCAGTATAACAGGGAATCAGCCCCAGCATTTT. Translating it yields CASSLASITGNQPQHF.

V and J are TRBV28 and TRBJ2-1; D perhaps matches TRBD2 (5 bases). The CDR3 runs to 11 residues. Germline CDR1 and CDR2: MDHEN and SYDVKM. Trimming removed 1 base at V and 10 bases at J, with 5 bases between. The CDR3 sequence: CASSLSGEQFF. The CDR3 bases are TGTGCCAGCAGTTTATCGGGGGAGCAGTTCTTC.

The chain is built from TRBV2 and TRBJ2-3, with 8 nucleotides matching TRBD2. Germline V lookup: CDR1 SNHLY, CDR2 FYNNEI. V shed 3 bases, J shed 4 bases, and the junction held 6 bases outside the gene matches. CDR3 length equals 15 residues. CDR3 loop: CASSDDGRASDTQYF. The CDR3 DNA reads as TGTGCCAGCAGTGATGACGGGAGGGCCTCAGATACGCAGTATTTT.

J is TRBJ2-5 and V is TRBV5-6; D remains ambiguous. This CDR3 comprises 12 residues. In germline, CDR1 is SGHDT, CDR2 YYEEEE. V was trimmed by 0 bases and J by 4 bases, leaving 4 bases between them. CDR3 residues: CASSLDRETQYF. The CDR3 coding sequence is TGTGCCAGCAGCTTGGACAGAGAGACCCAGTACTTC.

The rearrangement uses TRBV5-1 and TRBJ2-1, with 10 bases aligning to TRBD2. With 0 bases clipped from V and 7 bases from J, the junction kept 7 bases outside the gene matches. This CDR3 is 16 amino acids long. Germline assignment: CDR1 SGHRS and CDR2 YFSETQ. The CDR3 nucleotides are TGCGCCAGCAGCTTGGTCGGTAGCGGGGGGATGAATGAGCAGTTCTTC. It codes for CASSLVGSGGMNEQFF.

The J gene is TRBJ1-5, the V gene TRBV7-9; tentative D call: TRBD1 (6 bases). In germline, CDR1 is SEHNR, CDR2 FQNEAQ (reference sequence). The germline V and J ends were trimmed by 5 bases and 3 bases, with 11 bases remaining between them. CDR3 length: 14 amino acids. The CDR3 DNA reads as TGTGCCAGCAGCGGAGGGGGGGCCAATCAGCCCCAGCATTTT. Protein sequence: CASSGGGANQPQHF.

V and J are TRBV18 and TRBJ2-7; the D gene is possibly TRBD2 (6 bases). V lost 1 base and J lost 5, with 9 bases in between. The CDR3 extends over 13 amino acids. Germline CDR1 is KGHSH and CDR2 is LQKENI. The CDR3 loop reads CASSPQEGDEQYF. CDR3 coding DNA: TGTGCCAGCTCACCACAGGAGGGAGACGAGCAGTACTTC.

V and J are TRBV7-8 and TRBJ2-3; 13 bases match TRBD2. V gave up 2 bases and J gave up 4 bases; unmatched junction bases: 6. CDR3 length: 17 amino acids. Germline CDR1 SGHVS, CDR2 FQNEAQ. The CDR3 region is CASSLRTSGRIPDTQYF. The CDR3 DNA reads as TGTGCCAGCAGCTTAAGGACTAGCGGGAGAATTCCAGATACGCAGTATTTT. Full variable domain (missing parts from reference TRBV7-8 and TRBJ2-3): GAGVSQSPRYKVAKRGQDVALRCDPISGHVSLFWYQQALGQGPEFLTYFQNEAQLDKSGLPSDRFFAERPEGSVSTLKIQRTQQEDSAVYLCASSLRTSGRIPDTQYFGPGTRLTVL.

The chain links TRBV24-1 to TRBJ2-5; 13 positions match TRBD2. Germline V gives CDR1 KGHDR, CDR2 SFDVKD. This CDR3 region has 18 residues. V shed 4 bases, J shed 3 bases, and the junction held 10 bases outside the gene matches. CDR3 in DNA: TGTGCCACCAGTGACCCCACTAGCGGGGGGGTTTTGAAAGAGACCCAGTACTTC. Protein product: CATSDPTSGGVLKETQYF.

CDR3 in DNA: TGTGCCGGGGGGGGACAGGGCGCCTATGGCTACACCTTC. This codes for CAGGGQGAYGYTF. The rearrangement links TRBV7-2 to TRBJ1-2; TRBD1 matches at 9 bases. With 11 bases clipped from V and 4 bases from J, the junction kept 8 bases outside the gene matches. CDR3 length equals 13 residues. Germline CDR1 SGHTA, CDR2 FQGNSA.

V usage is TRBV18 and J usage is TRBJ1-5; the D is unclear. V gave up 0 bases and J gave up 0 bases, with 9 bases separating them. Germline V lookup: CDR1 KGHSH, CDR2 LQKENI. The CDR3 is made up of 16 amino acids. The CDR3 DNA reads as TGTGCCAGCTCACCACCGAAGCCGAATAGCAATCAGCCCCAGCATTTT. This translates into CASSPPKPNSNQPQHF. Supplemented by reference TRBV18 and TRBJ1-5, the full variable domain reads NAGVMQNPRHLVRRRGQEARLRCSPMKGHSHVYWYRQLPEEGLKFMVYLQKENIIDESGMPKERFSAEFPKEGPSILRIQQVVRGDSAAYFCASSPPKPNSNQPQHFGDGTRLSIL.

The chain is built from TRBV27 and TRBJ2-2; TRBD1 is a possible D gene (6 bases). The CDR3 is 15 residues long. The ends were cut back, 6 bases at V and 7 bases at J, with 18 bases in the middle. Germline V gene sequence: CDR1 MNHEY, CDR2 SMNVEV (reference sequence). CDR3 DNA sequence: TGTGCCAGCAGCCGAGGGACAAGTAACTTCGGGGAGCTGTTTTTT. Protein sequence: CASSRGTSNFGELFF.

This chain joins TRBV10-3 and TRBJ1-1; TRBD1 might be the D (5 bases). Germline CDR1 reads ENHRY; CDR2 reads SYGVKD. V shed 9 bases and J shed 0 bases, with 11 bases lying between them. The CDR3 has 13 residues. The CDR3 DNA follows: TGTGCCATAATGGACACAATGAACACTGAAGCTTTCTTT. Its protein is CAIMDTMNTEAFF.

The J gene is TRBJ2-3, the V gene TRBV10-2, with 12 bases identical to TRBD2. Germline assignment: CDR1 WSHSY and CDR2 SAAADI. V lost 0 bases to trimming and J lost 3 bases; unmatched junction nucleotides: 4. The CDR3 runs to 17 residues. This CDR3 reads CASSESKLAGGTDTQYF. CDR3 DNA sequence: TGCGCCAGCAGTGAGTCGAAACTAGCGGGGGGAACAGATACGCAGTATTTT.

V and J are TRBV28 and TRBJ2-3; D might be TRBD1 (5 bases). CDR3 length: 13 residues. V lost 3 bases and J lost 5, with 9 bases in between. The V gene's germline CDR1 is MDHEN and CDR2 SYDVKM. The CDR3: CASSFAQGDTQYF. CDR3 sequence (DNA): TGTGCCAGCAGTTTCGCCCAGGGAGATACGCAGTATTTT.

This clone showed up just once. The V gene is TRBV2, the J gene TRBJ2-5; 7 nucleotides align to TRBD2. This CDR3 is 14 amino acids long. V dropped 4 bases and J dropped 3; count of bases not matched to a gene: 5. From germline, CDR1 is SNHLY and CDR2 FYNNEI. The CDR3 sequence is CASSVWRGKETQYF. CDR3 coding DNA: TGTGCCAGCAGTGTGTGGCGGGGGAAAGAGACCCAGTACTTC.

The CDR3 spells CASEPGLGLGEQFF. As DNA, the CDR3 is TGTGCCAGCGAACCGGGACTAGGGCTCGGGGAGCAGTTCTTC. V usage is TRBV6-5 and J usage is TRBJ2-1; TRBD2 matches 8 bases. The CDR3 has 14 amino acids. The germline gives CDR1 MNHEY, CDR2 SVGAGI. With 8 bases clipped from V and 10 bases from J, the junction kept 13 bases outside the gene matches.

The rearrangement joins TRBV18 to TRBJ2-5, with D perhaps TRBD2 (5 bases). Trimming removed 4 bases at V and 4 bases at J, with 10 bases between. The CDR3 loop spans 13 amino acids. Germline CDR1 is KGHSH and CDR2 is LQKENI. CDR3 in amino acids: CASSLDRGETQYF. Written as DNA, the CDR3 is TGTGCCAGCTCACTTGACCGGGGAGAGACCCAGTACTTC.

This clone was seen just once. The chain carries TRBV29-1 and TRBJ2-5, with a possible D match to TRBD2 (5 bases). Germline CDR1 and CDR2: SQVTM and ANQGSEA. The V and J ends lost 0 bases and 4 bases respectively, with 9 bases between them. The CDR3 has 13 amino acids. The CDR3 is CSVEDLGRETQYF. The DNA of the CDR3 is TGCAGCGTTGAAGATCTTGGGAGAGAGACCCAGTACTTC.

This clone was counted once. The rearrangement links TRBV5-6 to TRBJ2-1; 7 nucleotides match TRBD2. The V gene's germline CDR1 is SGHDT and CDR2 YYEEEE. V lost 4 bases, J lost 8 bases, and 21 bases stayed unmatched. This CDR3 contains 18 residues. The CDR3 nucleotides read TGTGCCAGCAGCCGAGGCGCGGGCCTACTAGCGTATGGTGATGAGCAGTTCTTC. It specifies CASSRGAGLLAYGDEQFF.

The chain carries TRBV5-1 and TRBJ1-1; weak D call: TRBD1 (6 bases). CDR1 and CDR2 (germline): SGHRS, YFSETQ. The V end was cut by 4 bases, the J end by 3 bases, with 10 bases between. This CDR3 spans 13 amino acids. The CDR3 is CASSITGYTEAFF. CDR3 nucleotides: TGCGCCAGCAGCATAACAGGGTACACTGAAGCTTTCTTT.